One sample yielded the 30 T cell receptor beta chains listed below, sequenced in a study of blood T cell repertoires in COVID-19. Assay used: immunoSEQ multiplex PCR; TCRdb lists only in-frame clones, some missing. Of under 95,000 clones in the sample, around nine tenths were seen once. The sample was peripheral blood. The receptors shown here come from a man between 60 and 75 years old with acute or convalescent COVID-19.

The chain couples TRBV19 to TRBJ1-1, with TRBD1 matching 8 bases. CDR3 length: 19 amino acids. After removal of 4 bases from V and 1 base from J, the junction contained 17 bases not matched to a gene. From germline, CDR1 is LNHDA and CDR2 SQIVND (reference sequence). As DNA, the CDR3 is TGTGCCAGTAGTACTGCCTTGAGGACAGGGCTACGGAGGAACACTGAAGCTTTCTTT. This gives the protein CASSTALRTGLRRNTEAFF.

The V and J genes are TRBV5-4 and TRBJ1-1; D uncertain. Trimming pared 4 bases from V and 2 bases from J, leaving 3 bases between. The CDR3 runs 11 residues. Germline V CDR1 and CDR2: SGHNT, YYREEE (reference sequence). The CDR3: CASSINTEAFF. DNA of the CDR3: TGTGCCAGCAGCATAAACACTGAAGCTTTCTTT.

J is TRBJ2-1 and V is TRBV3-1 (or the pseudogene TRBV3-2); weak D call: TRBD2 (6 bases). Trimming removed 1 base from V and 7 bases from J, with 14 bases in between. Germline V lookup: CDR1 LGHDT, CDR2 YNNKEL (reference sequence). CDR3 length: 15 residues. CDR3 sequence: CASSQGRGDGNEQFF. CDR3 nucleotides: TGTGCCAGCAGCCAAGGGCGGGGCGACGGGAATGAGCAGTTCTTC.

CDR3 sequence (DNA): TGTGCCAGCAGCTTAGCTGCCCACAACGCTTTCTTT. Translating it yields CASSLAAHNAFF. The chain combines TRBV7-2 with TRBJ1-1; D gene unclear. The germline V and J ends were trimmed by 0 bases and 11 bases, with 10 bases remaining between them. The length of the CDR3 is 12 residues. In germline, CDR1 is SGHTA, CDR2 FQGNSA.

To note about this clone: Compared with germline, one end of the junction differs, possibly owing to a read error. This chain links TRBV12-3 or TRBV12-4 with TRBJ1-2; D is uncertain. CDR3 size: 13 residues. In DNA form, the CDR3 reads TGTGCCAGCAGTTTATCGGGGAGCTATGGCCACACCTTC. It yields the protein CASSLSGSYGHTF.

The gene calls are TRBV5-4 and TRBJ1-2, with D hard to call. The germline V and J ends were trimmed by 0 bases and 6 bases, with 9 bases remaining between them. Germline CDR1 reads SGHNT; CDR2 reads YYREEE (reference sequence). The CDR3 is 13 amino acids. The CDR3 reads CASSLVGQDGYTF. The DNA of the CDR3 is TGTGCCAGCAGCTTGGTGGGTCAGGATGGCTACACCTTC.

This rearrangement joins TRBV7-2 to TRBJ1-3; D remains unclear. Trimming cost V 3 bases and J 4 bases, with 13 bases left between them. The CDR3 totals 15 residues. The germline V gene has CDR1 SGHTA and CDR2 FQGNSA. In nucleotides, the CDR3 is TGTGCCAGCAGCTTCCTCAGTCGATCCGGAAACACCATATATTTT. Translated: CASSFLSRSGNTIYF.

The chain uses TRBV30 and TRBJ1-4, with no clear D. This CDR3 comprises 16 residues. Germline V lookup: CDR1 GTSNPN, CDR2 SVGIG (reference sequence). V lost 0 bases and J 0 bases, leaving 11 bases between the germline ends. The CDR3 sequence is CAWSVAPLATNEKLFF. As DNA, the CDR3 is TGTGCCTGGAGTGTAGCCCCTCTTGCAACTAATGAAAAACTGTTTTTT.

The V and J genes are TRBV5-5 and TRBJ1-4; TRBD1 matches at 7 bases. Per the germline V gene, CDR1 is SGHKS and CDR2 is YYEKEE (reference sequence). The CDR3 length is 14 residues. Unmatched junction bases numbered 1, after V lost 3 bases and J lost 2 bases. The CDR3 DNA reads TGTGCCAGCAGCTGGGGACAGACTAATGAAAAACTGTTTTTT. Its translation: CASSWGQTNEKLFF.

The gene calls are TRBV18 and TRBJ1-5, with TRBD1 as a possible D gene (6 bases). Trimming cost V 6 bases and J 5 bases, with 20 bases left between them. The V gene's germline CDR1 is KGHSH and CDR2 LQKENI. The CDR3 length is 16 residues. In nucleotides, the CDR3 is TGTGCCAGCTCTAGAACAGGGCTGTTTGCGGATCAGCCCCAGCATTTT. Encoded protein: CASSRTGLFADQPQHF.

The chain joins TRBV27 to TRBJ1-5; 7 bases match TRBD1. V lost 3 bases, J lost 0 bases, and 8 bases stayed unmatched. Germline V gives CDR1 MNHEY, CDR2 SMNVEV (reference sequence). The CDR3 extends over 17 amino acids. The CDR3 DNA follows: TGTGCCAGCAGTTTGGCCGGGACAGCGAATAGCAATCAGCCCCAGCATTTT. Protein sequence: CASSLAGTANSNQPQHF.

The genes are TRBV11-2 and TRBJ1-1; TRBD1 aligns across 7 bases. V lost 0 bases, J lost 4 bases, and 5 bases stayed unmatched. The germline V gene encodes CDR1 SGHAT and CDR2 FQNNGV. CDR3 length equals 15 residues. Here the CDR3 reads CASSLERGGLTEAFF. In DNA, the CDR3 is TGTGCCAGCAGCTTAGAAAGAGGGGGCCTCACTGAAGCTTTCTTT.

This chain joins TRBV2 and TRBJ2-7; tentatively, D is TRBD2 (6 bases). Germline lookup yields CDR1 SNHLY and CDR2 FYNNEI. This CDR3 spans 11 amino acids. V lost 5 bases, J lost 6 bases, and 8 bases lay in between. In DNA, the CDR3 is TGTGCCAGCAGTCGGGACTTCGAGCAGTACTTC. Translating gives CASSRDFEQYF.

V usage is TRBV27 and J usage is TRBJ1-6; maybe TRBD1 (5 bases). The CDR3 length is 16 residues. The germline CDR1 and CDR2 sequences are MNHEY and SMNVEV (reference sequence). V lost 8 bases, J lost 6 bases, and 20 bases lay in between. In DNA form, the CDR3 reads TGTGCCAGCGGTCGTCCCAGTCTTCAGGGTAATTCACCCCTCCACTTT. Residues: CASGRPSLQGNSPLHF.

The V and J genes are TRBV7-3 and TRBJ2-1; D may be TRBD2 (5 bases). The CDR3 consists of 15 residues. Per the germline V gene, CDR1 is SGHTA and CDR2 is FQGTGA. V lost 5 bases, J lost 5 bases, and 16 bases lay in between. CDR3 bases: TGTGCCAGCAGCGTAGACGGACTCGACAACAATGAGCAGTTCTTC. This codes for CASSVDGLDNNEQFF.

Here the CDR3 DNA reads TGCGCCAGCAGCTTCGACAGGAGCACAGATACGCAGTATTTT. As protein: CASSFDRSTDTQYF. The chain joins TRBV5-1 to TRBJ2-3; D is possibly TRBD1 (6 bases). Per germline, CDR1 SGHRS and CDR2 YFSETQ. The V and J ends lost 2 bases and 0 bases respectively, with 7 bases between them. CDR3 length: 14 residues.

The V gene is TRBV6-5, the J gene TRBJ2-2; 8 bases align to TRBD1. Looked up from germline, CDR1 is MNHEY and CDR2 is SVGAGI. Unmatched junction bases numbered 4, after V lost 6 bases and J lost 4 bases. The CDR3 totals 14 residues. The CDR3 coding sequence is TGTGCCAGCAGGGACAGGGTTGGCACCGGGGAGCTGTTTTTT. This codes for CASRDRVGTGELFF.

The CDR3 protein is CASSLATGAKGETQYF. CDR3 nucleotides: TGTGCCAGCAGCTTAGCGACAGGGGCGAAAGGAGAGACCCAGTACTTC. This chain joins TRBV7-9 and TRBJ2-5; 8 positions match TRBD1. J was trimmed by 4 bases and V by 0 bases; bases with no gene match: 7. Germline V gene data show CDR1 as SEHNR and CDR2 as FQNEAQ (reference sequence). The length of the CDR3 is 16 residues. Full variable domain (missing parts from reference TRBV7-9 and TRBJ2-5): DTGVSQNPRHKITKRGQNVTFRCDPISEHNRLYWYRQTLGQGPEFLTYFQNEAQLEKSRLLSDRFSAERPKGSFSTLEIQRTEQGDSAMYLCASSLATGAKGETQYFGPGTRLLVL.

This chain links TRBV5-4 with TRBJ2-3; D is undetermined. Trimming removed 4 bases from V and 4 bases from J, with 16 bases in between. In germline, CDR1 is SGHNT, CDR2 YYREEE (reference sequence). The CDR3 spans 15 residues. DNA for the CDR3: TGTGCCAGCAGCGTTAGCCCCCACGCGGCAGATACGCAGTATTTT. Residues: CASSVSPHAADTQYF.

This chain links TRBV19 with TRBJ2-6, with D possibly TRBD1 on 6 matching bases. The CDR3 is made up of 18 amino acids. Germline V gene data show CDR1 as LNHDA and CDR2 as SQIVND (reference sequence). With 3 bases removed from V and 2 bases from J, the gap between germline ends came to 17 bases. The CDR3 DNA reads TGTGCCAGTAGTATTTGGAAGAGGGGGACGGCTGGGGCCAACGTCCTGACTTTC. Translated, it gives CASSIWKRGTAGANVLTF.

CDR3: CASSYLMGVSEAFF. DNA of the CDR3: TGTGCCAGCAGTTACCTTATGGGCGTATCTGAAGCTTTCTTT. The chain combines TRBV6-5 with TRBJ1-1; D gene ambiguous. V was clipped by 2 bases and J by 6 bases, with 13 bases between them. CDR3 length: 14 amino acids. Per the germline V gene, CDR1 is MNHEY and CDR2 is SVGAGI.

This clone was counted only a few times. The J gene is TRBJ2-5, the V gene TRBV7-2; tentatively, D is TRBD2 (6 bases). Germline loops: CDR1 SGHTA, CDR2 FQGNSA. V was cut by 5 bases and J by 3 bases, with 13 bases left in between. The CDR3 runs 14 residues. The CDR3 loop is CASSPRLGEETQYF. CDR3 sequence (DNA): TGTGCCAGCAGCCCACGACTAGGAGAAGAGACCCAGTACTTC. Full variable domain (missing parts from reference TRBV7-2 and TRBJ2-5): GAGVSQSPSNKVTEKGKDVELRCDPISGHTALYWYRQSLGQGLEFLIYFQGNSAPDKSGLPSDRFSAERTGGSVSTLTIQRTQQEDSAVYLCASSPRLGEETQYFGPGTRLLVL.

The V and J genes are TRBV6-5 and TRBJ2-1, with 11 bases lining up with TRBD1. The CDR3 has 14 amino acids. Germline CDR1 MNHEY, CDR2 SVGAGI. Unmatched junction bases numbered 5, after V lost 0 bases and J lost 13 bases. The CDR3 nucleotides are TGTGCCAGCAGTTACTCCTGGACAGGGGGCTTCCAGTTCTTC. This codes for CASSYSWTGGFQFF.

The CDR3 reads CASSVEPGGGYEQYF. The CDR3 region has the DNA TGTGCCAGCAGCGTAGAACCAGGAGGTGGCTACGAGCAGTACTTC. The chain has TRBV9 and TRBJ2-7; D is perhaps TRBD2 (5 bases). The germline gives CDR1 SGDLS, CDR2 YYNGEE. CDR3 size: 15 residues. Trimming removed 0 bases from V and 3 bases from J, with 13 bases in between. The variable domain in full, completed from reference TRBV9 and TRBJ2-7, reads DSGVTQTPKHLITATGQRVTLRCSPRSGDLSVYWYQQSLDQGLQFLIQYYNGEERAKGNILERFSAQQFPDLHSELNLSSLELGDSALYFCASSVEPGGGYEQYFGPGTRLTVT.

The rearrangement joins TRBV11-2 to TRBJ2-7, with TRBD1 matching over 7 bases. The CDR3 sequence is 17 residues long. Germline V gives CDR1 SGHAT, CDR2 FQNNGV. The V and J ends lost 0 bases and 6 bases, in that order; junction bases with no gene match: 14. CDR3 amino acids: CASSLDGEGTVGVEQYF. In DNA, the CDR3 is TGTGCCAGCAGCTTAGATGGTGAAGGGACAGTTGGGGTCGAGCAGTACTTC. Full variable domain (outside the CDR3, taken from reference TRBV11-2 and TRBJ2-7): EAGVAQSPRYKIIEKRQSVAFWCNPISGHATLYWYQQILGQGPKLLIQFQNNGVVDDSQLPKDRFSAERLKGVDSTLKIQPAKLEDSAVYLCASSLDGEGTVGVEQYFGPGTRLTVT.

The chain links TRBV29-1 to TRBJ1-1, with TRBD1 as a possible D gene (6 bases). CDR1 SQVTM and CDR2 ANQGSEA come from the germline V gene. The CDR3 consists of 14 residues. Trimming removed 2 bases from V and 1 base from J, with 11 bases in between. The CDR3 protein is CSVEYRVPNTEAFF. The CDR3, as DNA: TGCAGCGTTGAATACAGGGTCCCGAACACTGAAGCTTTCTTT. The full variable domain, completed using reference TRBV29-1 and TRBJ1-1, is SAVISQKPSRDICQRGTSLTIQCQVDSQVTMMFWYRQQPGQSLTLIATANQGSEATYESGFVIDKFPISRPNLTFSTLTVSNMSPEDSSIYLCSVEYRVPNTEAFFGQGTRLTVV.

V gene TRBV7-2 combines with J gene TRBJ1-6, with D unclear. With 1 base removed from V and 5 bases from J, the gap between germline ends came to 9 bases. The V gene's germline CDR1 is SGHTA and CDR2 FQGNSA. This CDR3 is 15 amino acids long. CDR3 sequence: CASSLGAGNNSPLHF. The CDR3 region has the DNA TGTGCCAGCAGCTTAGGGGCGGGAAATAATTCACCCCTCCACTTT.

The chain employs TRBV19 and TRBJ1-6; D ambiguous. Per germline, CDR1 LNHDA and CDR2 SQIVND (reference sequence). Deletions cut 7 bases from V and 0 bases from J, with 10 bases between. The CDR3 spans 15 residues. In DNA, the CDR3 is TGTGCCAGTAATAGCGGGAGCTCCTATAATTCACCCCTCCACTTT. Residues: CASNSGSSYNSPLHF. The whole variable domain, remainder taken from reference TRBV19 and TRBJ1-6, is DGGITQSPKYLFRKEGQNVTLSCEQNLNHDAMYWYRQDPGQGLRLIYYSQIVNDFQKGDIAEGYSVSREKKESFPLTVTSAQKNPTAFYLCASNSGSSYNSPLHFGNGTRLTVT.

The chain recombines TRBV12-3 or TRBV12-4 with TRBJ1-5; D not certain. The V end was cut by 3 bases, the J end by 3 bases, with 3 bases between. This CDR3 is built from 12 residues. As DNA, the CDR3 is TGTGCCAGCAGTTTTAACAATCAGCCCCAGCATTTT. It is translated as CASSFNNQPQHF.

The J gene is TRBJ2-1, the V gene TRBV11-2; 7 bases fit TRBD2. This CDR3 region has 13 residues. Looked up from germline, CDR1 is SGHAT and CDR2 is FQNNGV. The V segment lost 7 bases and the J segment 15 bases; nucleotides outside the gene matches: 15. The CDR3 here is CASMIGTTEETFF. CDR3 bases: TGTGCCAGCATGATCGGGACTACCGAGGAAACGTTCTTC.